The 18 T cell receptor beta chains reported below all come from one sample, sequenced in a study of metastatic and nonmetastatic thyroid tumors. Thyroid surgery was preceded by no treatment in any patient. TCRdb recomputed clones from the PCR reads via MiXCR. Counted here are 30,000 to 35,000 clones, 25% to 30% occurring once; the ten biggest clones make up 25% to 35%. The sample taken for sequencing was blood. Every receptor here comes from a female donor with papillary thyroid cancer or a benign thyroid nodule (not recorded which). Some clones in this sample may be carry-over from other donors' samples.

The chain is built from TRBV29-1 and TRBJ2-1; 7 nucleotides agree with TRBD2. The germline CDR1 and CDR2 sequences are SQVTM and ANQGSEA. The ends lost 2 bases at V and 9 bases at J; junction bases unmatched: 13. The CDR3 consists of 15 residues. CDR3 sequence reads: CSVEWRERYSVEQFF. The DNA for the CDR3 is TGCAGCGTTGAATGGCGGGAGAGATATAGTGTTGAGCAGTTCTTC.

This chain links TRBV28 with TRBJ1-6, with 10 positions matching TRBD1. Per the germline V gene, CDR1 is MDHEN and CDR2 is SYDVKM. V lost 5 bases, J lost 10 bases, and 8 bases stayed unmatched. This CDR3 spans 15 amino acids. The CDR3 DNA reads as TGTGCCAGCAGTCCCCCGGGACAGGGGTCGTCACCCCTCCACTTT. It translates to CASSPPGQGSSPLHF.

The V gene is TRBV20-1, the J gene TRBJ2-7; TRBD1 matches 7 bases. Germline V lookup: CDR1 DFQATT, CDR2 SNEGSKA (reference sequence). The V segment lost 1 base and the J segment 0 bases; nucleotides outside the gene matches: 3. This CDR3 has 14 residues. The CDR3 bases are TGCAGTGCTAGAGGGACAGGAGACTCCTACGAGCAGTACTTC. Translating it yields CSARGTGDSYEQYF.

This clone has a handful of counts. The chain joins TRBV6-2 or TRBV6-3 to TRBJ2-1, with 10 bases matching TRBD2. Per the germline V gene, CDR1 is MNHEY and CDR2 is SVGEGT. Losses at the gene ends were 8 bases for V and 7 bases for J; bases not matched to a gene: 14. This CDR3 spans 16 amino acids. Here the CDR3 DNA reads TGTGCCAGCTGCCCCACGCAGCGGGGGGGTCGGAATGAGCAGTTCTTC. It specifies CASCPTQRGGRNEQFF.

On this clone itself: Other DNA sequences in this specimen translate into the identical CDR3. The chain recombines TRBV6-5 with TRBJ2-7; TRBD1 aligns across 7 bases. V was pared by 4 bases and J by 2 bases, with 8 bases of the junction left unmatched. The CDR3 loop spans 15 amino acids. Germline lookup yields CDR1 MNHEY and CDR2 SVGAGI. This CDR3 reads CASSSDRTGAYEQYF. The CDR3 nucleotides are TGTGCCAGCAGTTCCGATCGTACAGGGGCCTACGAGCAGTACTTC.

This chain joins TRBV7-8 and TRBJ2-7; D is ambiguous. The length of the CDR3 is 11 residues. CDR1 is SGHVS, CDR2 FQNEAQ, per germline. Trimming took off 7 bases at V and 3 bases at J, with 7 bases between the two ends. The CDR3 sequence: CASISDYEQYF. The CDR3, as DNA: TGTGCCAGCATCTCAGACTACGAGCAGTACTTC.

Judged by abundance, this clone is medium-sized. V gene TRBV28 combines with J gene TRBJ1-2; D is uncertain. Trimming removed 2 bases at V and 2 bases at J, with 3 bases between. Per germline, CDR1 MDHEN and CDR2 SYDVKM. The CDR3 length is 12 residues. CDR3 in DNA: TGTGCCAGCAGTTTACTGAACTATGGCTACACCTTC. It is translated as CASSLLNYGYTF.

The V gene is TRBV12-3 or TRBV12-4, the J gene TRBJ2-7, with 11 bases identical to TRBD1. The CDR3 extends over 15 amino acids. Trimming cost V 3 bases and J 2 bases; bases outside gene matches: 3. The CDR3 loop reads CASSLDRGHTYEQYF. CDR3 sequence (DNA): TGTGCCAGCAGTTTGGACAGGGGGCATACCTACGAGCAGTACTTC.

This clone appeared many times. This chain connects TRBV7-3 to TRBJ2-1, with 8 bases fitting TRBD2. With 3 bases clipped from V and 6 bases from J, the junction kept 10 bases outside the gene matches. Germline-derived CDR1 and CDR2 are SGHTA and FQGTGA. The CDR3 has 16 amino acids. The CDR3 region has the DNA TGTGCCAGCAGCTTGCAGGGACTAGGGGGGGTCAATGAGCAGTTCTTC. Translation: CASSLQGLGGVNEQFF.

This clone has only a few counts. The chain has TRBV6-1 and TRBJ2-7; 10 bases match TRBD2. Germline CDR1 MNHNS, CDR2 SASEGT. With 8 bases clipped from V and 2 bases from J, the junction kept 12 bases outside the gene matches. This CDR3 is 16 amino acids long. CDR3 in DNA: TGTGCCAGCCTTCGTTCGGCTAGCGGGAGTGCCTACGAGCAGTACTTC. Translation: CASLRSASGSAYEQYF.

The chain employs TRBV4-1 and TRBJ2-1, with no clear D. Germline CDR1 and CDR2: MGHRA and YSYEKL. The V and J ends lost 3 bases and 4 bases respectively, with 13 bases between them. The CDR3 contains 15 residues. CDR3 sequence reads: CASSQLAGSYNEQFF. The CDR3 DNA is TGCGCCAGCAGCCAGTTAGCAGGTAGTTACAATGAGCAGTTCTTC.

This clone occurred a few times. The chain combines TRBV12-3 or TRBV12-4 with TRBJ2-7, with D unresolved. V gave up 1 base and J gave up 3 bases, with 7 bases separating them. This CDR3 comprises 13 residues. The CDR3 spells CASSLGQIYEQYF. CDR3 in DNA: TGTGCCAGCAGTTTAGGCCAGATCTACGAGCAGTACTTC.

V usage is TRBV19 and J usage is TRBJ2-1; 9 bases map to TRBD1. Germline CDR1 is LNHDA and CDR2 is SQIVND (reference sequence). V dropped 3 bases and J dropped 8; count of bases not matched to a gene: 11. The CDR3 runs 16 residues. The CDR3 is CASSIGTGTGSDEQFF. CDR3 DNA: TGTGCCAGTAGTATTGGGACCGGGACAGGGTCCGATGAGCAGTTCTTC.

CDR3 bases: TGTGCCAGCACCTCCGACATTAGCTCCTACGAGCAGTACTTC. Translated: CASTSDISSYEQYF. The chain has TRBV6-1 and TRBJ2-7; no clear D gene. CDR1 MNHNS and CDR2 SASEGT come from the germline V gene. The CDR3 length is 14 residues. The germline V and J ends were trimmed by 7 bases and 0 bases, with 13 bases remaining between them.

J is TRBJ2-7 and V is TRBV6-1; D is perhaps TRBD1 or TRBD2 (7 bases each). The V end lost 3 bases, the J end lost 7 bases, and 10 bases lay between the germline ends. Germline-derived CDR1 and CDR2 are MNHNS and SASEGT. CDR3 length: 12 residues. The CDR3 spells CASSDQGGEQYF. The CDR3 DNA reads as TGTGCCAGCAGTGATCAGGGGGGGGAGCAGTACTTC.

As DNA, the CDR3 is TGTGCCAGCAGTGATTTATCCCCAAGCACAGATACGCAGTATTTT. Translating it yields CASSDLSPSTDTQYF. The chain employs TRBV2 and TRBJ2-3; D is unresolved. This CDR3 spans 15 amino acids. V lost 3 bases, J lost 0 bases, and 10 bases lay in between. Germline V gene lookup returns CDR1 SNHLY and CDR2 FYNNEI.

This clone is judged medium-sized. Other DNA sequences in the same sample also yield this CDR3. The chain carries TRBV2 and TRBJ2-5; D possibly corresponds to TRBD1 (7 bases). Trimming removed 1 base from V and 4 bases from J, with 13 bases in between. Germline V gives CDR1 SNHLY, CDR2 FYNNEI. The length of the CDR3 is 15 residues. CDR3 sequence reads: CASSEGAGGGETQYF. In DNA, the CDR3 is TGTGCCAGCAGTGAAGGGGCAGGGGGAGGAGAGACCCAGTACTTC.

The CDR3 reads CASSLYRDRTNEKLFF. CDR3 DNA sequence: TGTGCCAGCAGCCTATACCGGGACAGAACTAATGAAAAACTGTTTTTT. The chain employs TRBV4-2 and TRBJ1-4; 7 bases agree with TRBD1. Germline-derived CDR1 and CDR2 are LGHNA and YNFKEQ. This CDR3 region has 16 residues. The J segment lost 1 base and the V segment lost 4 bases, leaving 6 bases of the junction unmatched.